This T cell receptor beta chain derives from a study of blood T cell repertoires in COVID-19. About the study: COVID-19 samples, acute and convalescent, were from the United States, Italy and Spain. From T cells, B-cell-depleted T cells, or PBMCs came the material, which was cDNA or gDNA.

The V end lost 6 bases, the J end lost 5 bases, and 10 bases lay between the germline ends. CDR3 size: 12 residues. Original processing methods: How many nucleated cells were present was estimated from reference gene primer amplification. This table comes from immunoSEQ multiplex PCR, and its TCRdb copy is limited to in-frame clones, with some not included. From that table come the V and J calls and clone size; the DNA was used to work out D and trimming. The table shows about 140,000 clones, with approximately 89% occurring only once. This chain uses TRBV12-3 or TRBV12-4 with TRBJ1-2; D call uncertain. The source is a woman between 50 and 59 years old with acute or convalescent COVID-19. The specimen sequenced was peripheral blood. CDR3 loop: CASSLSVYGYTF. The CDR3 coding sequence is TGTGCCAGCAGCCTTTCGGTTTATGGCTACACCTTC.